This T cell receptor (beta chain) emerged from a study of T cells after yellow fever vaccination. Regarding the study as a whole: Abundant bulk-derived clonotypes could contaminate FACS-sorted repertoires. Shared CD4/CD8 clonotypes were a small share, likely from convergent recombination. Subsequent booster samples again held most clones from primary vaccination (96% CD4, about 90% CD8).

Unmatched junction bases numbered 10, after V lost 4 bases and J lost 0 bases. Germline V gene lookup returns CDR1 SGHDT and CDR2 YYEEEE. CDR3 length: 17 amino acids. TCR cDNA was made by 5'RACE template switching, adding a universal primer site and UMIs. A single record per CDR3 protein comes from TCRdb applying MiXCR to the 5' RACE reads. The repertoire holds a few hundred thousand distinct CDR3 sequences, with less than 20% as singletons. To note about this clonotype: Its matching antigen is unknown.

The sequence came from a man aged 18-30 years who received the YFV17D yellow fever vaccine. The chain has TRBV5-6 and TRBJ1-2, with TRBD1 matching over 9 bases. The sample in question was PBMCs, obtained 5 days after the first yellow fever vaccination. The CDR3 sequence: CASSPPGQGSSNYGYTF. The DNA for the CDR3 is TGTGCCAGCAGCCCTCCGGGACAGGGCTCCTCTAACTATGGCTACACCTTC.